These 20 T cell receptor beta chains were sequenced from one sample in a study of OX40 agonist ivuxolimab in advanced cancers. Sequencing used immunoSEQ multiplex PCR; TCRdb keeps in-frame clones, though not all of them. The data contain about 69,000 clones, around 89% of them singletons. Source: CD4+ or CD8+ T cells sorted from blood, taken in a trial of the OX40 agonist ivuxolimab. Receptors originate from an adult with an advanced solid tumor such as melanoma, head and neck, liver or kidney cancer.

The chain links TRBV4-3 to TRBJ2-3; D not resolved. Trimming removed 0 bases at V and 2 bases at J, with 12 bases between. The CDR3 consists of 16 residues. The germline CDR1 and CDR2 sequences are LGHNA and YSLEER. CDR3 sequence: CASSQEESYFTDTQYF. The CDR3, as DNA: TGCGCCAGCAGCCAAGAGGAATCTTACTTCACAGATACGCAGTATTTT.

The chain carries TRBV5-1 and TRBJ1-5; 9 bases are a match to TRBD1. V lost 4 bases and J lost 5; bases outside the gene matches: 13. CDR1 and CDR2 (germline): SGHRS, YFSETQ. The CDR3 covers 17 residues. DNA for the CDR3: TGCGCCAGCAGCCCGGGCCGGTCGGGACAGGGTCATCAGCCCCAGCATTTT. This translates into CASSPGRSGQGHQPQHF.

The chain has TRBV6-1 and TRBJ2-7, with TRBD1 identical over 8 bases. The CDR3 consists of 15 residues. Germline CDR1 MNHNS, CDR2 SASEGT. V was pared by 2 bases and J by 3 bases, with 6 bases of the junction left unmatched. In DNA, the CDR3 is TGTGCCAGCAGTGAAACCGGGACAGGCCTCTACGAGCAGTACTTC. The encoded protein is CASSETGTGLYEQYF.

This chain joins TRBV6-5 and TRBJ1-2, with D tentatively TRBD1 (5 bases). Trimming took 6 bases from V and 3 from J, leaving 17 bases between them. Per the germline V gene, CDR1 is MNHEY and CDR2 is SVGAGI. This CDR3 region has 15 residues. The CDR3 DNA follows: TGTGCCAGCAGCTCGGGACCCCCACAGCACTATGGCTACACCTTC. It yields the protein CASSSGPPQHYGYTF.

This chain connects TRBV27 to TRBJ2-2, with D possibly matching TRBD2 (6 bases). CDR3 length: 13 residues. V lost 6 bases, J lost 9 bases, and 14 bases lay in between. CDR1 is MNHEY and CDR2 is SMNVEV in the germline V gene (reference sequence). The DNA of the CDR3 is TGTGCCAGCAGCCGCTCGGGGGTTTGGGAGCTGTTTTTT. This sequence encodes CASSRSGVWELFF.

The chain joins TRBV29-1 to TRBJ2-2, with 7 bases fitting TRBD1. The CDR3 spans 15 residues. CDR1 and CDR2 from the germline V gene are SQVTM and ANQGSEA. Trimming removed 5 bases from V and 0 bases from J; junction bases left unmatched: 6. The CDR3 spells CSVFDRDANTGELFF. The CDR3 DNA is TGCAGCGTTTTCGACAGGGACGCGAACACCGGGGAGCTGTTTTTT.

This clone has just a few counts. The rearrangement joins TRBV7-9 to TRBJ2-7; D not resolved. The CDR3 totals 13 residues. Germline V gene lookup returns CDR1 SEHNR and CDR2 FQNEAQ (reference sequence). The ends were cut back, 5 bases at V and 2 bases at J, with 10 bases in the middle. The CDR3 nucleotides are TGTGCCAGCAGCCATCAATGGGCCTACGAGCAGTACTTC. It encodes CASSHQWAYEQYF.

This sequence joins TRBV15 and TRBJ1-1; tentative D call: TRBD1 (6 bases). With 3 bases removed from V and 6 bases from J, the gap between germline ends came to 17 bases. Germline CDR1 is LNHNV and CDR2 is YYDKDF (reference sequence). This CDR3 region has 15 residues. The CDR3 is CATSSLREGHAEAFF. In DNA form, the CDR3 reads TGTGCCACCAGCAGCCTCAGGGAGGGACATGCTGAAGCTTTCTTT.

A single count supports this clone. This sequence joins TRBV7-9 and TRBJ1-2, with no clear D. CDR1 SEHNR and CDR2 FQNEAQ come from the germline V gene (reference sequence). Trimming pared 5 bases from V and 0 bases from J, leaving 7 bases between. The CDR3 spans 13 residues. DNA for the CDR3: TGTGCCAGCAGCCGACACCCTAACTATGGCTACACCTTC. It translates to CASSRHPNYGYTF.

Regarding this clone: This sample includes further DNA sequences coding for the same CDR3. V is TRBV6-5 and J is TRBJ2-7, with TRBD1 matching 10 bases. Germline V gene lookup returns CDR1 MNHEY and CDR2 SVGAGI. CDR3 length: 14 residues. V trimming: 0 bases; J trimming: 5 bases; junction bases outside the gene matches: 1. The CDR3 DNA sequence: TGTGCCAGCAGTTACTCGGGGACAGGGGACGAGCAGTACTTC. Translating gives CASSYSGTGDEQYF.

This clone was detected only a few times. The chain recombines TRBV19 with TRBJ1-5; no clear D. Germline CDR1 LNHDA, CDR2 SQIVND (reference sequence). The length of the CDR3 is 16 residues. V lost 6 bases, J lost 3 bases, and 18 bases lay in between. CDR3 protein: CASSLTPGEYNQPQHF. The CDR3 DNA reads as TGTGCCAGTAGCTTAACCCCCGGGGAGTACAATCAGCCCCAGCATTTT.

This chain connects TRBV2 to TRBJ2-7, with D perhaps given as TRBD1 or TRBD2 (5 bases each). Germline V gene lookup returns CDR1 SNHLY and CDR2 FYNNEI. The length of the CDR3 is 14 residues. Trimming removed 7 bases at V and 3 bases at J, with 16 bases between. The CDR3 sequence is CASTTSRGDYEQYF. CDR3 nucleotide sequence: TGTGCCAGCACGACCTCCAGAGGGGACTACGAGCAGTACTTC. The full variable domain, completed using reference TRBV2 and TRBJ2-7, is EPEVTQTPSHQVTQMGQEVILRCVPISNHLYFYWYRQILGQKVEFLVSFYNNEISEKSEIFDDQFSVERPDGSNFTLKIRSTKLEDSAMYFCASTTSRGDYEQYFGPGTRLTVT.

V gene TRBV9 combines with J gene TRBJ2-3; 11 bases line up with TRBD1. With V trimmed by 4 bases and J by 3 bases, 4 bases remained unmatched. This CDR3 spans 15 amino acids. CDR1 and CDR2 from the germline V gene are SGDLS and YYNGEE. CDR3 bases: TGTGCCAGCAGCCGGACAGGGGGCATTACAGATACGCAGTATTTT. Residues: CASSRTGGITDTQYF. The variable domain in full, completed from reference TRBV9 and TRBJ2-3, reads DSGVTQTPKHLITATGQRVTLRCSPRSGDLSVYWYQQSLDQGLQFLIQYYNGEERAKGNILERFSAQQFPDLHSELNLSSLELGDSALYFCASSRTGGITDTQYFGPGTRLTVL.

The chain links TRBV11-1 to TRBJ1-1; tentatively, D is TRBD1 (5 bases). There are 14 residues in the CDR3. The V end was cut by 5 bases, the J end by 0 bases, with 10 bases between. Germline CDR1 is SGHAT and CDR2 is FQDESV (reference sequence). The CDR3: CASSHEGMNTEAFF. CDR3 sequence (DNA): TGTGCCAGCAGCCATGAGGGGATGAACACTGAAGCTTTCTTT. The variable domain in full, with the rest retrieved from reference TRBV11-1 and TRBJ1-1, is EAEVAQSPRYKITEKSQAVAFWCDPISGHATLYWYRQILGQGPELLVQFQDESVVDDSQLPKDRFSAERLKGVDSTLKIQPAELGDSAMYLCASSHEGMNTEAFFGQGTRLTVV.

This sequence joins TRBV9 and TRBJ1-1, with a weak D call TRBD1 (6 bases). The germline V and J ends were trimmed by 0 bases and 6 bases, with 21 bases remaining between them. Germline V CDR1 and CDR2: SGDLS, YYNGEE. This CDR3 spans 17 amino acids. CDR3 sequence reads: CASSVGSIGGSSAEAFF. Written as DNA, the CDR3 is TGTGCCAGCAGCGTAGGGTCCATAGGGGGGTCGTCCGCTGAAGCTTTCTTT.

The V gene is TRBV7-8, the J gene TRBJ2-1; the D gene is possibly TRBD2 (6 bases). Per the germline V gene, CDR1 is SGHVS and CDR2 is FQNEAQ. V dropped 5 bases and J dropped 6 bases, with 17 bases sitting between them. The CDR3 extends over 15 amino acids. This chain's CDR3 is CASSRLEGTGNEQFF. CDR3 DNA: TGTGCCAGCAGCCGTCTCGAGGGGACTGGCAATGAGCAGTTCTTC.

The chain combines TRBV27 with TRBJ2-1; a possible D gene is TRBD1 (5 bases). Trimming removed 3 bases from V and 3 bases from J, with 12 bases in between. CDR3 length: 15 residues. The germline V gene encodes CDR1 MNHEY and CDR2 SMNVEV (reference sequence). Written as DNA, the CDR3 is TGTGCCAGCAGTTTTTTAGACAGCTTCTACAATGAGCAGTTCTTC. It specifies CASSFLDSFYNEQFF.

This clone was detected once. The chain links TRBV4-3 to TRBJ2-5; 8 nucleotides line up with TRBD1. V lost 4 bases and J lost 4; bases outside the gene matches: 11. The CDR3 sequence is 16 residues long. Germline assignment: CDR1 LGHNA and CDR2 YSLEER. CDR3 in DNA: TGCGCCAGCAGCCCGGAGAGGCAGGGGGCGAGAGAGACCCAGTACTTC. This encodes CASSPERQGARETQYF.

The chain uses TRBV27 and TRBJ1-2; D is undetermined. CDR1 and CDR2 from the germline V gene are MNHEY and SMNVEV (reference sequence). V gave up 6 bases and J gave up 3 bases, with 11 bases separating them. The CDR3 contains 13 residues. The CDR3 sequence is CASSPLRDYGYTF. The CDR3 bases are TGTGCCAGCAGCCCTCTAAGGGACTATGGCTACACCTTC.

This rearrangement joins TRBV28 to TRBJ2-7; maybe TRBD2 (6 bases). V lost 3 bases and J lost 5, with 17 bases in between. CDR1 is MDHEN and CDR2 is SYDVKM in the germline V gene. The CDR3 is made up of 15 amino acids. CDR3 amino acids: CASSFRVGRAHEQYF. The CDR3 region has the DNA TGTGCCAGCAGTTTCCGGGTCGGGAGAGCCCACGAGCAGTACTTC.